The 8 T cell receptor beta chains given below trace back to one sample, sequenced in a study of Graves' ophthalmopathy and Graves' hyperthyroidism. Scientists amplified the TCR beta CDR3 regions from RNA transcripts. HTBI primers were employed in first-round RT-PCR, then a second-round multiplex PCR followed. TCRdb re-derived calls from the multiplex PCR reads in MiXCR, one entry per CDR3 protein. The data contain about 740,000 distinct CDR3 sequences, approximately 40% of them singletons. The sequenced sample consisted of peripheral blood. These receptors all stem from an adult man with Graves' ophthalmopathy.

This sequence joins TRBV20-1 and TRBJ1-2, with no clear D. Per the germline V gene, CDR1 is DFQATT and CDR2 is SNEGSKA (reference sequence). The CDR3 totals 14 residues. The germline V and J ends were trimmed by 0 bases and 8 bases, with 16 bases remaining between them. CDR3 region: CSARDSRWDRGYTF. In DNA, the CDR3 is TGCAGTGCTAGAGATTCCCGGTGGGATCGGGGCTACACCTTC.

For this clonotype: A much larger clone lies one base from this, so it may be a read error. The rearrangement joins TRBV7-3 to TRBJ1-1; TRBD1 aligns across 7 bases. Germline loops: CDR1 SGHTA, CDR2 FQGTGA. The CDR3 length is 13 residues. The junction had 11 bases not matched to a gene; V was cut back by 8 bases and J by 8 bases. Here the CDR3 reads CASGWGQTAEAFF. As DNA, the CDR3 is TGTGCCAGCGGCTGGGGACAGACGGCGGAAGCTTTCTTT.

Only a few counts were recorded for this clonotype. V is TRBV4-1 and J is TRBJ2-5, with D perhaps TRBD2 (6 bases). Germline lookup yields CDR1 MGHRA and CDR2 YSYEKL. The CDR3 is made up of 13 amino acids. V lost 5 bases and J lost 3, with 10 bases in between. The chain's CDR3 is CASSRLGEETQYF. CDR3 nucleotide sequence: TGCGCCAGCAGCAGACTAGGCGAAGAGACCCAGTACTTC.

About this clonotype: A much larger clone differs from this one at a single base, so this may be a read error. The rearrangement uses TRBV10-2 and TRBJ1-5; 12 positions agree with TRBD1. CDR1 WSHSY and CDR2 SAAADI come from the germline V gene. The CDR3 is 15 residues long. The CDR3 is CASREWDRGRQPQHF. In nucleotides, the CDR3 is TGCGCCAGCAGAGAGTGGGACAGGGGGCGTCAGCCCCAGCATTTT.

In the case of this clonotype: A read error may explain this, as a much larger clone is one base away. The chain has TRBV29-1 and TRBJ2-5; 9 nucleotides match TRBD1. Germline V gene data show CDR1 as SQVTM and CDR2 as ANQGSEA. The CDR3 spans 15 residues. The CDR3 spells CSAITGGGIGEPQYF. In nucleotides, the CDR3 is TGCAGCGCAATCACAGGGGGCGGAATAGGAGAGCCCCAGTACTTC.

The V call is TRBV19, the J call TRBJ2-3; the match to TRBD2 covers 10 bases. V lost 6 bases, J lost 4 bases, and 7 bases stayed unmatched. Germline V CDR1 and CDR2: LNHDA, SQIVND (reference sequence). This CDR3 region has 15 residues. The CDR3 sequence: CASSPTSGVADTQYF. The CDR3 DNA reads as TGTGCCAGTAGCCCAACTAGCGGGGTCGCAGATACGCAGTATTTT.

The CDR3 loop reads CASSQTGTPTNSPLHF. The DNA for the CDR3 is TGCGCCAGCAGCCAGACCGGGACGCCTACGAATTCACCCCTCCACTTT. The genes are TRBV5-1 and TRBJ1-6; D might be TRBD1 (5 bases). V dropped 4 bases and J dropped 7 bases, with 18 bases sitting between them. The CDR3 consists of 16 residues. CDR1 and CDR2 from the germline V gene are SGHRS and YFSETQ.

This clonotype was counted ten times or more. The genes are TRBV15 and TRBJ1-6; 9 bases match TRBD1. The V and J ends lost 1 base and 7 bases, in that order; junction bases with no gene match: 2. CDR1 and CDR2 from the germline V gene are LNHNV and YYDKDF (reference sequence). This CDR3 has 15 residues. CDR3 sequence: CATSRGTGVNSPLHF. The CDR3 coding sequence is TGTGCCACCAGCAGAGGGACAGGGGTGAATTCACCCCTCCACTTT.